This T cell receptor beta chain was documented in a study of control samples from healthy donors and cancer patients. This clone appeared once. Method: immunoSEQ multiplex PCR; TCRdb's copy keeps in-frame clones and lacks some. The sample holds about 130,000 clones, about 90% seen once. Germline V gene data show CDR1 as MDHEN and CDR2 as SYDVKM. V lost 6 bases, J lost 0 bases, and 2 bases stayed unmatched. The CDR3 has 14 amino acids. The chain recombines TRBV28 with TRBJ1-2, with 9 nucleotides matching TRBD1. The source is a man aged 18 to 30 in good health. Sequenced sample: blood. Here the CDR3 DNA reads TGTGCCAGCAGAGGACAGGGGTCTAACTATGGCTACACCTTC. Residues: CASRGQGSNYGYTF.